Sequencing of this T cell receptor (beta chain) was carried out in a study of cytomegalovirus exposure and HLA in healthy donors. Regarding this clone: Its antigen is still unknown.

Use of 60 Vbeta and 13 Jbeta primers characterized the PCR. Libraries were prepared by immunoSEQ multiplex PCR; TCRdb keeps only in-frame clonotypes and omits some of them. The sample shows around 200,000 clones, around 86% of them seen only once. The study, taken as a whole, reports: Reportedly, cytomegalovirus status was diagnosed with high sensitivity and specificity. A few chains tied to CMV proved CMV antigen-specific in vitro.

The CDR3 consists of 13 residues. V lost 10 bases and J 4 bases, leaving 16 bases between the germline ends. Per the germline V gene, CDR1 is MDHEN and CDR2 is SYDVKM. The receptor's source is a woman aged 50 to 60 in good health and CMV-seropositive. Source material: PBMCs. This chain joins TRBV28 and TRBJ1-2, with D unresolved. CDR3 nucleotide sequence: TGTGCCACCTCAGTGCCCTTGCCCTATGGCTACACCTTC. This encodes CATSVPLPYGYTF.